Included here is one T cell receptor beta chain sequence, with context. Antigen specificity is unknown. The conserved phenylalanine or tryptophan is not found at the CDR3 terminus, so this likely reflects a read error. Amplification of TCR alpha and beta CDR3 regions from RNA used iRepertoire nested multiplex PCR. Tissue mRNA or PBMC total RNA, 100-400 ng, went into one-step reverse transcription and amplification. TCRdb reanalysed the multiplex PCR reads using MiXCR and keeps one entry per CDR3 protein. The table has about 400,000 distinct CDR3 sequences, about two fifths seen once. This entry belongs to a study of glioma-infiltrating T cells. Overall study results and limits: Non-neoplastic patients had below-expected tissue-blood divergence, while all gliomas exceeded expectation.

Germline V gives CDR1 MNHNS, CDR2 SASEGT. This CDR3 contains 14 residues. The chain has TRBV6-1 and TRBJ1-1; TRBD1 aligns across 9 bases. The TCR comes from a human donor with low-grade glioma or glioblastoma, undergoing nonglioma brain surgery, or in good health (not recorded which). Sequencing used glioma tissue, nonneoplastic brain tissue, or PBMCs (not recorded which). The CDR3 reads CAGRWTGDIGEAFL. The CDR3 DNA follows: TGTGCCGGCAGGTGGACAGGGGATATTGGTGAAGCTTTCTTG.